Listed here are 23 T cell receptor beta chains from one sample, sequenced in a study of blood T cell repertoires in COVID-19. TCRdb's table, derived via immunoSEQ multiplex PCR, lists solely in-frame clones and lacks some. The sample has about 480,000 clones, nearly 90% seen once. Material: peripheral blood. These receptors came from a man aged 18 to 30 with COVID-19, enrolled during active disease.

V usage is TRBV7-2 and J usage is TRBJ2-5; D possibly corresponds to TRBD2 (6 bases). From germline, CDR1 is SGHTA and CDR2 FQGNSA. Between the trimmed V and J ends, which lost 5 bases and 2 bases, there was a span of 15 bases. This CDR3 contains 15 residues. The CDR3, as DNA: TGTGCCAGCAGCGCGTCGACTAGGGATCAAGAGACCCAGTACTTC. This gives the protein CASSASTRDQETQYF.

Worth noting for this clone: This CDR3 is also generated by other DNA sequences in the sample. V usage is TRBV9 and J usage is TRBJ1-1; maybe TRBD1 (6 bases). Germline assignment: CDR1 SGDLS and CDR2 YYNGEE. The CDR3 is 15 residues long. Trimming shortened V by 0 bases and J by 1 base, and 10 bases separated the two germline ends. The CDR3 sequence: CASSVDPQGNTEAFF. The CDR3 DNA follows: TGTGCCAGCAGCGTAGACCCACAGGGGAACACTGAAGCTTTCTTT.

The CDR3 spells CASSETRGASTEAFF. The CDR3, as DNA: TGTGCCAGCAGTGAGACCCGGGGGGCAAGCACTGAAGCTTTCTTT. V and J are TRBV6-6 and TRBJ1-1, with TRBD1 as a possible D gene (6 bases). The length of the CDR3 is 15 residues. Trimming pared 5 bases from V and 4 bases from J, leaving 17 bases between. From germline, CDR1 is MNHNY and CDR2 SVGAGI (reference sequence).

The chain employs TRBV5-1 and TRBJ1-1; 11 nucleotides match TRBD1. Looked up from germline, CDR1 is SGHRS and CDR2 is YFSETQ. The CDR3 runs to 14 residues. The junction had 9 bases not matched to a gene; V was cut back by 3 bases and J by 11 bases. CDR3 sequence reads: CASSSNPGQGDAFF. CDR3 nucleotide sequence: TGCGCCAGCAGCTCGAACCCGGGACAGGGGGACGCTTTCTTT.

The chain combines TRBV19 with TRBJ1-2; 8 bases agree with TRBD1. V lost 8 bases, J lost 0 bases, and 11 bases stayed unmatched. Germline values: CDR1 LNHDA, CDR2 SQIVND (reference sequence). This CDR3 is 16 amino acids long. The CDR3 coding sequence is TGTGCCAGTTCGGACAGGGACCCGATAGCTAACTATGGCTACACCTTC. Protein sequence: CASSDRDPIANYGYTF. The variable domain in full, with the rest retrieved from reference TRBV19 and TRBJ1-2, is DGGITQSPKYLFRKEGQNVTLSCEQNLNHDAMYWYRQDPGQGLRLIYYSQIVNDFQKGDIAEGYSVSREKKESFPLTVTSAQKNPTAFYLCASSDRDPIANYGYTFGSGTRLTVV.

This clone showed up just once. The chain is built from TRBV12-3 or TRBV12-4 and TRBJ1-6; weak D call: TRBD1 (6 bases). The length of the CDR3 is 13 residues. Trimming took off 2 bases at V and 8 bases at J, with 7 bases between the two ends. The CDR3 DNA reads TGTGCCAGCAGTTTACGGACAGATTCACCCCTCCACTTT. Protein sequence: CASSLRTDSPLHF.

The J gene is TRBJ1-2, the V gene TRBV10-1; weak D call: TRBD1 (5 bases). CDR3 length: 13 residues. Germline CDR1 WNHNN, CDR2 SYGVQD (reference sequence). The V gene lost 4 bases and the J gene lost 2 bases, with 8 bases spanning the gap. DNA of the CDR3: TGCGCCAGCAGTGTCCGACAGAACTATGGCTACACCTTC. It yields the protein CASSVRQNYGYTF.

This clone was observed many times. This chain connects TRBV7-9 to TRBJ2-7, with a possible D match to TRBD1 (5 bases). From germline, CDR1 is SEHNR and CDR2 FQNEAQ (reference sequence). The CDR3 has 13 amino acids. V dropped 5 bases and J dropped 1 base, with 9 bases sitting between them. CDR3 in DNA: TGTGCCAGCAGCGCTAGACAGTCCTACGAGCAGTACTTC. Translation: CASSARQSYEQYF.

The rearrangement links TRBV5-5 to TRBJ2-5; D not resolved. From germline, CDR1 is SGHKS and CDR2 YYEKEE (reference sequence). The CDR3 is 15 amino acids. Trimming shortened V by 3 bases and J by 1 base, and 13 bases separated the two germline ends. The CDR3 nucleotides are TGTGCCAGCAGCTGGAACAGCCTCCCCCAAGAGACCCAGTACTTC. It yields the protein CASSWNSLPQETQYF.

The CDR3, as DNA: TGTGCCAGCAGCTTAGGGGGACGGAGTTCCTACGAGCAGTACTTC. This encodes CASSLGGRSSYEQYF. The gene calls are TRBV6-5 and TRBJ2-7; D perhaps matches TRBD1 (6 bases). Trimming cost V 6 bases and J 1 base, with 16 bases left between them. Germline V gene data show CDR1 as MNHEY and CDR2 as SVGAGI. The CDR3 consists of 15 residues.

J is TRBJ2-3 and V is TRBV4-1, with D possibly matching TRBD2 (7 bases). CDR3 length: 13 amino acids. V was trimmed by 1 base and J by 6 bases, leaving 8 bases between them. Germline values: CDR1 MGHRA, CDR2 YSYEKL. The CDR3 DNA reads TGCGCCAGCAGCCAAGGCGGGGGCGATACGCAGTATTTT. It codes for CASSQGGGDTQYF.

The J gene is TRBJ2-7, the V gene TRBV6-2 or TRBV6-3, with a tentative D call TRBD2 (6 bases). This CDR3 has 15 amino acids. CDR1 is MNHEY, CDR2 SVGEGT, per germline. Between the trimmed V and J ends, which lost 3 bases and 1 base, there was a span of 13 bases. The CDR3 protein is CASSYGPGLSYEQYF. The CDR3 DNA follows: TGTGCCAGCAGTTATGGTCCGGGACTTTCCTACGAGCAGTACTTC.

The chain couples TRBV4-1 to TRBJ1-4; D possibly corresponds to TRBD1 (5 bases). Germline V CDR1 and CDR2: MGHRA, YSYEKL. V was pared by 4 bases and J by 8 bases, with 17 bases between. The CDR3 runs to 15 residues. CDR3 protein: CASSRTGTRGEKLFF. The CDR3 DNA is TGCGCCAGCAGCCGGACCGGGACCCGGGGGGAAAAACTGTTTTTT.

This clone was counted once. The chain uses TRBV5-4 and TRBJ2-1, with D tentatively TRBD2 (6 bases). From germline, CDR1 is SGHNT and CDR2 YYREEE (reference sequence). The CDR3 runs to 15 residues. V shed 0 bases and J shed 8 bases, with 15 bases lying between them. CDR3 nucleotides: TGTGCCAGCAGCTTGGGACTAGATGCCCTCGATGAGCAGTTCTTC. Translation: CASSLGLDALDEQFF.

This clone was recorded only once. A junction end diverges from the germline sequence, so it may reflect a read error. This sequence joins TRBV7-7 and TRBJ2-5; D is perhaps TRBD2 (6 bases). CDR1 is SSHAT, CDR2 FNYEAQ, per germline (reference sequence). CDR3 size: 17 residues. The CDR3 nucleotides are TGTGCTAGCAGCTTAGTCCCTCGACTAGATTCCGTCGAGACCCAGTACTTC. It yields the protein CASSLVPRLDSVETQYF.

The rearrangement joins TRBV5-1 to TRBJ2-3; weak D call: TRBD2 (6 bases). V lost 4 bases, J lost 6 bases, and 18 bases lay in between. The CDR3 spans 15 residues. Germline V CDR1 and CDR2: SGHRS, YFSETQ. CDR3 DNA sequence: TGCGCCAGCAGCCCGAATAGCGGAGCCCTCGATACGCAGTATTTT. Amino acid sequence: CASSPNSGALDTQYF.

The CDR3 DNA sequence: TGTGCCAGCTACCTGGCGGGAACCGGGGAGCTGTTTTTT. It encodes CASYLAGTGELFF. J is TRBJ2-2 and V is TRBV6-5, with D perhaps TRBD2 (6 bases). Deletions cut 8 bases from V and 5 bases from J, with 12 bases between. The germline V gene has CDR1 MNHEY and CDR2 SVGAGI. CDR3 length equals 13 residues.

This sequence joins TRBV11-3 and TRBJ2-3; 7 positions agree with TRBD1. Per germline, CDR1 SGHNT and CDR2 YENEEA. This CDR3 has 15 residues. The V and J ends lost 5 bases and 3 bases, in that order; junction bases with no gene match: 8. CDR3 nucleotides: TGTGCCAGCAGCGCTCGACAGGGAGCGACAGATACGCAGTATTTT. Encoded protein: CASSARQGATDTQYF.

The chain carries TRBV19 and TRBJ1-4; no clear D. This CDR3 is 14 amino acids long. The germline CDR1 and CDR2 sequences are LNHDA and SQIVND (reference sequence). Between the trimmed V and J ends, which lost 7 bases and 0 bases, there was a span of 9 bases. CDR3 nucleotide sequence: TGTGCCAGTACCCCAAGCGCAACTAATGAAAAACTGTTTTTT. Its translation is CASTPSATNEKLFF.

The chain carries TRBV5-1 and TRBJ2-7, with 7 bases identical to TRBD2. The CDR3 has 15 amino acids. Germline V gives CDR1 SGHRS, CDR2 YFSETQ. Trimming removed 0 bases from V and 2 bases from J; junction bases left unmatched: 5. CDR3 amino acids: CASSLEVGGPYEQYF. Written as DNA, the CDR3 is TGCGCCAGCAGCTTGGAGGTGGGAGGGCCCTACGAGCAGTACTTC.

This CDR3 reads CASSRQRGAFTDTQYF. CDR3 nucleotides: TGTGCCAGCAGCCGCCAGCGGGGGGCCTTCACAGATACGCAGTATTTT. The chain uses TRBV3-1 (or the pseudogene TRBV3-2) and TRBJ2-3; 9 positions match TRBD2. Germline V gene data show CDR1 as LGHDT and CDR2 as YNNKEL (reference sequence). V was clipped by 4 bases and J by 2 bases; unmatched bases: 7. This CDR3 has 16 amino acids.

This chain uses TRBV12-3 or TRBV12-4 with TRBJ2-7, with D possibly matching TRBD2 (5 bases). CDR3 length equals 12 residues. The V end lost 6 bases, the J end lost 5 bases, and 11 bases lay between the germline ends. The CDR3 nucleotides read TGTGCCAGCAGCAACGACTACCACGAGCAGTACTTC. Translation: CASSNDYHEQYF.

This chain joins TRBV9 and TRBJ2-3; 8 bases agree with TRBD1. The CDR3 contains 17 residues. The V gene end was trimmed by 3 bases and the J gene end by 2 bases; junction bases not matched to a gene: 11. Germline assignment: CDR1 SGDLS and CDR2 YYNGEE. The CDR3 DNA reads TGTGCCAGCAGCGCTAGACAGGGGTTAGAGCCCACAGATACGCAGTATTTT. It specifies CASSARQGLEPTDTQYF.